The 10 T cell receptor beta chains in this list originate from one sample, sequenced in a study of blood T cell repertoires in COVID-19. Profiled with immunoSEQ multiplex PCR; TCRdb holds only in-frame clones, not every one. The data show 150,000 to 200,000 clones, with 82% seen just once and approximately 9.1% held by the top ten. Sequenced: peripheral blood. The receptor set was obtained from a woman in her seventies with acute or convalescent COVID-19.

The chain combines TRBV2 with TRBJ1-5; perhaps TRBD1 as D (6 bases). V lost 6 bases and J 6 bases, leaving 18 bases between the germline ends. The CDR3 runs 15 residues. Looked up from germline, CDR1 is SNHLY and CDR2 is FYNNEI. The CDR3 sequence: CASRLRGGVGQPQHF. Here the CDR3 DNA reads TGTGCCAGCAGATTAAGGGGGGGGGTCGGTCAGCCCCAGCATTTT.

The chain carries TRBV18 and TRBJ2-5; weak D call: TRBD2 (5 bases). CDR1 and CDR2 (germline): KGHSH, LQKENI. CDR3 length: 13 residues. Trimming took 6 bases from V and 5 from J, leaving 13 bases between them. CDR3 residues: CASSPGMGETQYF. In nucleotides, the CDR3 is TGTGCCAGCTCGCCCGGGATGGGGGAGACCCAGTACTTC. The full variable domain, completed using reference TRBV18 and TRBJ2-5, is NAGVMQNPRHLVRRRGQEARLRCSPMKGHSHVYWYRQLPEEGLKFMVYLQKENIIDESGMPKERFSAEFPKEGPSILRIQQVVRGDSAAYFCASSPGMGETQYFGPGTRLLVL.

This clone turned up a few times. J is TRBJ1-3 and V is TRBV7-2, with D possibly matching TRBD1 (5 bases). CDR1 SGHTA and CDR2 FQGNSA come from the germline V gene. The CDR3 runs to 15 residues. The V end lost 4 bases, the J end lost 4 bases, and 14 bases lay between the germline ends. The CDR3 reads CASSYQTEAGNTIYF. The CDR3 region has the DNA TGTGCCAGCAGCTACCAGACAGAAGCCGGAAACACCATATATTTT.

This clone was counted once. This sequence joins TRBV5-1 and TRBJ2-2, with D tentatively TRBD1 (6 bases). The length of the CDR3 is 15 residues. V gave up 0 bases and J gave up 1 base, with 7 bases separating them. The germline V gene has CDR1 SGHRS and CDR2 YFSETQ. DNA of the CDR3: TGCGCCAGCAGCTTGGCGGGACAGAACACCGGGGAGCTGTTTTTT. It codes for CASSLAGQNTGELFF.

The rearrangement uses TRBV6-5 and TRBJ1-5; 9 nucleotides align to TRBD1. Germline CDR1 is MNHEY and CDR2 is SVGAGI. The CDR3 length is 15 residues. The trim removed 7 bases at V and 7 bases at J, leaving 11 bases unmatched. The CDR3 reads CASNSRDRVDQPQHF. The DNA of the CDR3 is TGTGCCAGCAATAGCCGGGACAGGGTAGACCAGCCCCAGCATTTT.

This clone has just a few counts. The CDR3 region has the DNA TGCACCAGCGGAGAAGGGACTAGTTTT. Amino acids: CTSGEGTSF. The chain joins TRBV1 to TRBJ2-3; the listed D gene, TRBD2, was not tested against the DNA. TRBV1 is listed as a pseudogene. The CDR3 runs 9 residues.

This clone was found once. The genes are TRBV24-1 and TRBJ2-1; TRBD2 agrees at 11 bases. Trimming took 7 bases from V and 8 from J; bases not matched to a gene: 9. Germline CDR1 reads KGHDR; CDR2 reads SFDVKD. The CDR3 contains 15 residues. Here the CDR3 reads CATSLSGRARDEQFF. CDR3 coding DNA: TGTGCCACCAGCCTTAGCGGGAGGGCCAGGGATGAGCAGTTCTTC.

V gene TRBV28 combines with J gene TRBJ2-5, with 11 positions matching TRBD2. Germline trimming cut 3 bases from V and 3 bases from J; bases unmatched to any gene: 0. Looked up from germline, CDR1 is MDHEN and CDR2 is SYDVKM. The length of the CDR3 is 14 residues. CDR3 coding DNA: TGTGCCAGCAGTTTGGGACTAGCGGAAGAGACCCAGTACTTC. Translating gives CASSLGLAEETQYF.

Only a few counts were recorded for this clone. This chain uses TRBV3-1 (or the pseudogene TRBV3-2) with TRBJ2-3; tentatively, D is TRBD1 (6 bases). Germline CDR1 and CDR2: LGHDT and YNNKEL (reference sequence). The CDR3 is 15 amino acids. Deletions cut 5 bases from V and 0 bases from J, with 12 bases between. Here the CDR3 reads CASSRQERSTDTQYF. The CDR3, as DNA: TGTGCCAGCAGCAGACAGGAGAGAAGCACAGATACGCAGTATTTT.

The J gene is TRBJ1-2, the V gene TRBV30; TRBD1 matches at 10 bases. CDR3 length: 15 residues. From germline, CDR1 is GTSNPN and CDR2 SVGIG (reference sequence). Trimming cost V 0 bases and J 2 bases; bases outside gene matches: 3. The CDR3 region is CAWSVPTGGNYGYTF. The CDR3 DNA is TGTGCCTGGAGTGTACCGACAGGGGGCAACTATGGCTACACCTTC. Full variable domain (rest looked up from reference TRBV30 and TRBJ1-2): SQTIHQWPATLVQPVGSPLSLECTVEGTSNPNLYWYRQAAGRGLQLLFYSVGIGQISSEVPQNLSASRPQDRQFILSSKKLLLSDSGFYLCAWSVPTGGNYGYTFGSGTRLTVV.